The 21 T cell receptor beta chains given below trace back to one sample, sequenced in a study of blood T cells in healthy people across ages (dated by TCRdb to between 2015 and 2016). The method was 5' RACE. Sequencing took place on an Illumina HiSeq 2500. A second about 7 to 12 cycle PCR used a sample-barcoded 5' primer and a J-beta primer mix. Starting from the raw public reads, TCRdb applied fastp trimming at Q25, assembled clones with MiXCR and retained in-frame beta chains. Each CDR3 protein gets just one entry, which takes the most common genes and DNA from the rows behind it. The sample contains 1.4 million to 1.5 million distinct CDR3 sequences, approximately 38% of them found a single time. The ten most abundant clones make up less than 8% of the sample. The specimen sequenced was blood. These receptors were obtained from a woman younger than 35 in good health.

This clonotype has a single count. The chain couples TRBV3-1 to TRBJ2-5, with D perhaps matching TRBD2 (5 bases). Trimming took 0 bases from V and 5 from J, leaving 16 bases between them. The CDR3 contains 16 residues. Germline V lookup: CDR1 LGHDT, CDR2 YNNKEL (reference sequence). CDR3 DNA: TGTGCCAGCAGCCAAGATCAAGGTCCGGGCGGGGAGACCCAGTACTTC. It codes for CASSQDQGPGGETQYF.

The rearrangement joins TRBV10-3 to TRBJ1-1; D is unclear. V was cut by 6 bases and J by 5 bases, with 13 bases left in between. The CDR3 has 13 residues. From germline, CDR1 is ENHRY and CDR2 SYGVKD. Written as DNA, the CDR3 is TGTGCCATCAGGGGCGGGGTGGAGACTGAAGCTTTCTTT. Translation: CAIRGGVETEAFF.

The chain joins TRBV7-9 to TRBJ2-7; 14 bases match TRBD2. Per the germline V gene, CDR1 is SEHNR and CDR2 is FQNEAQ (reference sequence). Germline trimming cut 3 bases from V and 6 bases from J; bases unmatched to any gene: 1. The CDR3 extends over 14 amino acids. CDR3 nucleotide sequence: TGTGCCAGCAGCTTTGGGACTAGCGGGAGCGAGCAGTACTTC. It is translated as CASSFGTSGSEQYF.

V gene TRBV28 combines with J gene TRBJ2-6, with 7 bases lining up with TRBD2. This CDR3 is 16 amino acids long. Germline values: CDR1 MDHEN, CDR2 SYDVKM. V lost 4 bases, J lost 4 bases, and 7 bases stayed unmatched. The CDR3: CASSSWSGVGANVLTF. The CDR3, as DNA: TGTGCCAGCAGTTCATGGAGCGGGGTGGGGGCCAACGTCCTGACTTTC.

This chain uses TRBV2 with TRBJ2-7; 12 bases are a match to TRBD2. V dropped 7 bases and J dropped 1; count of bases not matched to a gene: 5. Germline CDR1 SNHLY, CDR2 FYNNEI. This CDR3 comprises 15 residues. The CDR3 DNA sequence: TGTGCCAGCAAACTAGCGGGAGGTCCTTCCTACGAGCAGTACTTC. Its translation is CASKLAGGPSYEQYF.

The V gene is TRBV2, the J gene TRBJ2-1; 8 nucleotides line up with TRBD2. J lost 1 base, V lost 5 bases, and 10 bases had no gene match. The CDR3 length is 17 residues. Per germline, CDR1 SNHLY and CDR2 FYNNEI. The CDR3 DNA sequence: TGTGCCAGCAGTTACGGACTAGCTATGGTATCCTACAATGAGCAGTTCTTC. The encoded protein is CASSYGLAMVSYNEQFF.

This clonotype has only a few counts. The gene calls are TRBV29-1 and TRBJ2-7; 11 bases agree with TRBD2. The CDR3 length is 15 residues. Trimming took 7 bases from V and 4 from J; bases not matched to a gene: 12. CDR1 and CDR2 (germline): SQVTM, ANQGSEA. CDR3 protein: CSARQGLAAEYEQYF. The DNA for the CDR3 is TGCAGCGCTAGGCAGGGACTAGCGGCCGAATACGAGCAGTACTTC.

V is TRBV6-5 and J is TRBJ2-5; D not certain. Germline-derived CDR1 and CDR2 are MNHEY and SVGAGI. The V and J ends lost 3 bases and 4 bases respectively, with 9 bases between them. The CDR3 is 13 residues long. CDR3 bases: TGTGCCAGCAGTTATCTGAGTCGAGAGACCCAGTACTTC. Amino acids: CASSYLSRETQYF.

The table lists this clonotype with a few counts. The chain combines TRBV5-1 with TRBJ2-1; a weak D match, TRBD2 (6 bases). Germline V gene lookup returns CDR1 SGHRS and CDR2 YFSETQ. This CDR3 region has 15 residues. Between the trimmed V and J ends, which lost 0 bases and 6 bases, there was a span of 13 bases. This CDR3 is CASSLVAGPTNEQFF. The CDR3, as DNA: TGCGCCAGCAGCTTGGTTGCGGGACCCACCAATGAGCAGTTCTTC.

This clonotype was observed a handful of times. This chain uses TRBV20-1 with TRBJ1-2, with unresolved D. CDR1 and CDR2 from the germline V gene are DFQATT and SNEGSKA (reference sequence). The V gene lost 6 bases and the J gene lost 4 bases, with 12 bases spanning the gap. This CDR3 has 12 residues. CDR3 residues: CSAPTYGYGYTF. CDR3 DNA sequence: TGCAGTGCCCCTACATACGGCTATGGCTACACCTTC.

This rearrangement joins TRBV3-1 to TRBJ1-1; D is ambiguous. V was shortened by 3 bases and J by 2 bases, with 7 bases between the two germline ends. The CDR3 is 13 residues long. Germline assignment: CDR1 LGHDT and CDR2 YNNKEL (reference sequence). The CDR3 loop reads CASSHGLNTEAFF. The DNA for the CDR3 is TGTGCCAGCAGCCATGGGTTAAACACTGAAGCTTTCTTT.

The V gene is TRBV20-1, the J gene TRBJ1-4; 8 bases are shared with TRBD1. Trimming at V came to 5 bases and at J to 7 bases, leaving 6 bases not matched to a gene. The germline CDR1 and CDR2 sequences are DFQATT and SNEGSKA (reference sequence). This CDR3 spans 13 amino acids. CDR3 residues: CSAGDRSLEKLFF. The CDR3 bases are TGCAGTGCTGGGGACAGGAGCCTTGAAAAACTGTTTTTT.

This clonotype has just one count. CDR3 region: CAWRGVRPALHF. The CDR3 nucleotides read TGTGCCTGGAGGGGTGTGAGGCCGGCCCTCCACTTT. The V and J genes are TRBV30 and TRBJ1-6; D is undetermined. Per the germline V gene, CDR1 is GTSNPN and CDR2 is SVGIG (reference sequence). V was clipped by 3 bases and J by 14 bases, with 14 bases between them. The CDR3 length is 12 residues.

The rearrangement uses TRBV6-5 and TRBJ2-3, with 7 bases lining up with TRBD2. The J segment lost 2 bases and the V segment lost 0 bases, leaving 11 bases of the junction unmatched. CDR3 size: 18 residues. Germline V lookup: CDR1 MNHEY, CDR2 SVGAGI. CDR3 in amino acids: CASSYSTQSGANTDTQYF. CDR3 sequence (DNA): TGTGCCAGCAGTTACTCCACACAGAGCGGGGCAAACACAGATACGCAGTATTTT.

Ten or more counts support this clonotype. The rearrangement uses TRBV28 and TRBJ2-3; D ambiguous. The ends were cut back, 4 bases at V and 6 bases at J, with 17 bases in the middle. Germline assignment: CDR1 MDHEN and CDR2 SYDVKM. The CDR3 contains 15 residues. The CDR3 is CASSSPRLGGDTQYF. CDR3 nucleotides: TGTGCCAGCAGTTCCCCGCGGTTAGGCGGTGATACGCAGTATTTT.

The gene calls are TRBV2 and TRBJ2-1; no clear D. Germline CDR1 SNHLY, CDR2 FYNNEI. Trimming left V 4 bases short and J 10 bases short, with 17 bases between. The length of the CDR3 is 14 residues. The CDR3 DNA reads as TGTGCCAGCAGTGTTCCGGTGTTGGCCACCGAGCAGTTCTTC. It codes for CASSVPVLATEQFF.

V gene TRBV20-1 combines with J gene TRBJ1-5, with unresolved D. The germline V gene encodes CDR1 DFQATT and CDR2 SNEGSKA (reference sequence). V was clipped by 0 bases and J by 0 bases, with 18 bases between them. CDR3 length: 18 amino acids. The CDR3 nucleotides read TGCAGTGCTAGAGACCCGGGTCGGGAGGCAAATAGCAATCAGCCCCAGCATTTT. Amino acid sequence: CSARDPGREANSNQPQHF.

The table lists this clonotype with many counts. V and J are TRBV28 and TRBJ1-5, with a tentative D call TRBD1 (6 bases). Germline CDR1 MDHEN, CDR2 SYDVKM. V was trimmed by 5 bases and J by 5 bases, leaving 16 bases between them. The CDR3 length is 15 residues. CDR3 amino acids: CASSLYGGRDQPQHF. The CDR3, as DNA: TGTGCCAGCAGTCTCTACGGGGGGCGGGATCAGCCCCAGCATTTT.

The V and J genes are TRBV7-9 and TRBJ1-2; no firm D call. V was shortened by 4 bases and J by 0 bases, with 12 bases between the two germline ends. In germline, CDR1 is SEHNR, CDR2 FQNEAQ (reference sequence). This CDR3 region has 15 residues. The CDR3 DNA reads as TGTGCCAGCAGCTCCTTCCCGGACCCTAACTATGGCTACACCTTC. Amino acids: CASSSFPDPNYGYTF.

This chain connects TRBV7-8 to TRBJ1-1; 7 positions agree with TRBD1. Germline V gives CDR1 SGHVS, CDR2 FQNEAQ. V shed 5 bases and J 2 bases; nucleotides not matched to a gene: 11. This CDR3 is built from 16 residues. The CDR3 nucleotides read TGTGCCAGCAGCCCGCAACAGGGGAGGGTCAACACTGAAGCTTTCTTT. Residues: CASSPQQGRVNTEAFF.

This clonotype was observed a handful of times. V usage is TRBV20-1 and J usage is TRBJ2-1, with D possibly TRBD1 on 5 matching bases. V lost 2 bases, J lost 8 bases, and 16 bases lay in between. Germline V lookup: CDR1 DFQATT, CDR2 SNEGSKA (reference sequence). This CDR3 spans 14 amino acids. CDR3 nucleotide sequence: TGCAGTGCTAGACCGAAGGGGCTTTGGTATGAGCAGTTCTTC. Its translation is CSARPKGLWYEQFF.